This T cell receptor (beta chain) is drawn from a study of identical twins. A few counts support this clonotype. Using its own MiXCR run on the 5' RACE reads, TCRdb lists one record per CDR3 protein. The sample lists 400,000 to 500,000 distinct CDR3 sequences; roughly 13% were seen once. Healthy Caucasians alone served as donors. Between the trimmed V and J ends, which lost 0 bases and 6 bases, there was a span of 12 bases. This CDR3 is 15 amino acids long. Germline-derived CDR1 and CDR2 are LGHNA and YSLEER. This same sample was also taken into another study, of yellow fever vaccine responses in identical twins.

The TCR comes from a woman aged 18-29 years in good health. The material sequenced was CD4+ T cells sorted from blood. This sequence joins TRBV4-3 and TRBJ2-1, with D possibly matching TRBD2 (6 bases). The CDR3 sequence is CASSQDPGTPNEQFF. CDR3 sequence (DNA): TGCGCCAGCAGCCAAGACCCCGGGACTCCCAATGAGCAGTTCTTC.